This TCR beta chain derives from a study of beta chain features in type 1 diabetes. This clone was counted a single time. Its antigen is unidentified. Expressed TCRB transcripts were sequenced after all isolated RNA was converted to cDNA. The data were produced by immunoSEQ multiplex PCR, yet TCRdb's version contains in-frame clones alone and is incomplete. The table has 850,000 to 900,000 clones, around a sixth seen once. Findings and caveats of the study: The naive, central memory and Treg TCRB repertoires looked more alike in patients than they did in healthy donors.

V trimming: 6 bases; J trimming: 4 bases; junction bases outside the gene matches: 2. The CDR3 extends over 12 amino acids. CDR1 is MNHEY and CDR2 is SVGAGI in the germline V gene. Sequenced: naive CD4+ T cells from blood. The source of this sequence is a woman aged 18 to 35 in good health. The chain joins TRBV6-5 to TRBJ1-2; 7 nucleotides line up with TRBD1. The CDR3 nucleotides read TGTGCCAGCAGCGACAGGGCCTATGGCTACACCTTC. Translating gives CASSDRAYGYTF.